This T cell receptor beta chain stems from a study of blood T cell repertoires in COVID-19. Generated by immunoSEQ multiplex PCR, the TCRdb table keeps only in-frame clones and is missing some. This table has about 170,000 clones, more than 65% appearing once. V lost 5 bases to trimming and J lost 3 bases, with 14 bases between them. Per the germline V gene, CDR1 is LNHDA and CDR2 is SQIVND (reference sequence). The CDR3 sequence is 14 residues long. This clone was seen only once. The sample comprised peripheral blood. The gene calls are TRBV19 and TRBJ2-7, with a weak D call TRBD1 (8 bases). The receptor comes from a man in his 70s with active or convalescent COVID-19. CDR3 region: CASSLQGDYYEQYF. The DNA of the CDR3 is TGTGCCAGTAGTCTACAGGGGGACTACTACGAGCAGTACTTC.